What follows is one T cell receptor beta chain and its context. This sample was taken from a study of blood T cell repertoires in COVID-19. About the research overall: Specimens from acute and convalescent COVID-19 originated in the United States, Italy and Spain.

Method: immunoSEQ multiplex PCR; TCRdb's copy keeps in-frame clones and lacks some. In the table there are 240,000 or so clones, around 87% of which are singletons. Germline V lookup: CDR1 LNHDA, CDR2 SQIVND (reference sequence). Losses at the gene ends were 5 bases for V and 8 bases for J; bases not matched to a gene: 6. The CDR3 contains 15 residues. The sequence was obtained from a woman in her seventies with active or convalescent COVID-19. Material: peripheral blood. V usage is TRBV19 and J usage is TRBJ1-6; TRBD1 agrees at 10 bases. This chain's CDR3 is CASSDTGTGDSPLHF. In nucleotides, the CDR3 is TGTGCCAGTAGTGACACCGGGACAGGGGATTCACCCCTCCACTTT.